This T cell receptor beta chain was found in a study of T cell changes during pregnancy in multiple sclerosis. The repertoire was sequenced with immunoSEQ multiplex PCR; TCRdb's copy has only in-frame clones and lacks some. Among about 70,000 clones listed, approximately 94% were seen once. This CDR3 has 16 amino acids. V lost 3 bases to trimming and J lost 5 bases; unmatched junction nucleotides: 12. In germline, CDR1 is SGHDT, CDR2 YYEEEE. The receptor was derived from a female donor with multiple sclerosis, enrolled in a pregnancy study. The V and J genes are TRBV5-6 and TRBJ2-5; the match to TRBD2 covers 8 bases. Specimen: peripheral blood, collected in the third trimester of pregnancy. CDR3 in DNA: TGTGCCAGCAGCTACGCCCCGGGACTAGGACTTGAGACCCAGTACTTC. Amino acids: CASSYAPGLGLETQYF. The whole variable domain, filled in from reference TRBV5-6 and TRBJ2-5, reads DAGVTQSPTHLIKTRGQQVTLRCSPKSGHDTVSWYQQALGQGPQFIFQYYEEEERQRGNFPDRFSGHQFPNYSSELNVNALLLGDSALYLCASSYAPGLGLETQYFGPGTRLLVL.